The TCR beta chain under discussion was sequenced for a study of T cells in women clearing cervical HPV infection (dated by TCRdb to 2017 to 2018). About the full investigation: The cases were 25 to 30 women with histologically confirmed HPV16-related CIN3 or worse, and 2 of these cases were invasive cancers. For cases, the median interval between lesion detection and blood sampling was approximately 150 days, with an interquartile range of roughly 85 to 200 days. Blood from cases was collected at the visit where the lesion was first found, while blood from controls was collected once the infection could no longer be detected. Nested within Costa Rica's Guanacaste HPV Natural History Study, an exploratory proof-of-principle case-control study compared TCR repertoires across cervical HPV16 outcomes. Five blinded duplicates per group were added as quality controls, giving about 60 samples: some 50 participants and some 10 replicates. Cases and controls were matched on age within five years and on year of sample collection. Since only a few of the women had HLA typing available, the possibility that HLA type was acting as a confounder could not be ruled out. A median age of about 30 years was observed in cases versus under 40 in controls, and no significant differences in baseline characteristics were found. In the parent cohort, fewer than 13,000 women aged 18 or older were enrolled in Guanacaste, Costa Rica, during about 1992 to 1994 and were followed for six to seven years. The approximately 25 controls were women who cleared a single incident HPV16 infection within 12 months without developing precancer or cancer.

Using the immunoSEQ assay, multiplex PCR amplified TCR beta CDR3 regions from an average of about 1,300 ng of genomic DNA per sample. To correct primer bias, the assay used a complete synthetic TCR repertoire to set an amplification baseline. Amplicons were sequenced on the Illumina platform. From the authors' description of their analysis: Sequences were error-corrected by clustering with frequency ratios and a modified nearest-neighbor algorithm and were then analyzed in the immunoSEQ Analyzer with IMGT gene definitions. At each rarefaction depth, TCR richness and evenness were averaged across 20 rarefaction repeats, and any sample with fewer sequences than the depth was left out. Relative abundances of V, D and J genes were compared between groups using Wilcoxon rank sum tests, with FDR correction applied. Blinded duplicates gave an intraclass correlation of over 90% for TCR richness and an average of about 76% across 70 or so gene segments. TCRdb holds this immuneACCESS table with in-frame rearrangements only. Some clones are missing; in checked studies, unresolved V genes explain under half, and the rest has no known cause. V and J calls and clone size are as listed in that table; D and trimming were resolved from the DNA. This sample's records show more than 15,000 clones. Over 13% of the sample goes to the ten largest clones.

Concerning this clone itself: Its recognized antigen is unknown. Read coverage stops 3 residues before the CDR3 terminus; the germline J gene supplies the remainder.

CDR1 and CDR2, per the germline V gene (reference sequence), are SGHNT and YYREEE. Trimming removed 4 bases from V and 3 bases from J, leaving 11 bases between the germline ends. From the cysteine through the phenylalanine, the CDR3 covers 13 amino acids. The 30 bases shown cover part of the CDR3, and their frame starts at base 1. The investigation overall reported the following: Because of the cross-sectional design, the study could not determine whether the associations came before infection or resulted from infection, and neither effector/memory subsets nor HPV-specific T cells were isolated. Lower TRBV6-7 relative abundance was observed in cases than in controls (approximately 0.1% versus 0.16%; Bonferroni P = 0.0008). CIN3+ cases had significantly higher TCR repertoire richness than controls across sequencing depths, but evenness did not differ between the groups. Random forest classifiers combining richness and V gene abundances distinguished cases from controls with an estimated AUC of roughly 0.83. Because T-cell numbers per sample were unknown, differences in richness could reflect varying T-cell content rather than repertoire biology.

Every participant had a single incident cervical HPV16 infection, and women with prevalent HPV16 infections were excluded. Cervical HPV DNA was detected by MY09/MY11 PCR and genotyped by dot-blot hybridization. Roughly 15 mL of heparinized blood was centrifuged, after which the buffy coat was aliquoted, frozen at -30 degrees C, and then stored at -80 degrees C. QIAGEN kits were used to extract genomic DNA from buffy coat specimens. The rearranged segments are TRBV5-4 and TRBJ2-7; a weak D assignment points to TRBD1 (5 bases agree). This TCR was sampled from a woman between 18 and 75 years old with a cervical HPV16 infection that either progressed to CIN3+ or cleared (not recorded which). Sequenced: blood buffy coat. The CDR3 corresponds to CASSPGMGYEQYF. Partial CDR3 DNA: TGTGCCAGCAGCCCAGGGATGGGCTACGAG.